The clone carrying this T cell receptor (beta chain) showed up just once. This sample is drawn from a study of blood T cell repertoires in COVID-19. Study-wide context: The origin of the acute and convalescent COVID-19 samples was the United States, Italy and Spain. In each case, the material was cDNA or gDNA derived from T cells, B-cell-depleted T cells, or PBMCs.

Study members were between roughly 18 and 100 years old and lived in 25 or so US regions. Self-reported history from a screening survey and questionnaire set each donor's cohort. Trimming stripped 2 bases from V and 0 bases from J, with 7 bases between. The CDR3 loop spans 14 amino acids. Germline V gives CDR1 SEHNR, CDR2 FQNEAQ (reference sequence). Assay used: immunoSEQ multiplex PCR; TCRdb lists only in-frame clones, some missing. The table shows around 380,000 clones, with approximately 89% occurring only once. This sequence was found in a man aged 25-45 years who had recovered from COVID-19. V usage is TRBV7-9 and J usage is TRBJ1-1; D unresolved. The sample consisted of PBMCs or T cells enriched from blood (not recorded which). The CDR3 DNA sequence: TGTGCCAGCAGCTTATTTTCCATGAACACTGAAGCTTTCTTT. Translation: CASSLFSMNTEAFF.